This TCR beta chain was obtained from a study of blood T cells in healthy people across ages. Study in general: Capture via template switching afforded approximately one barcoded beta molecule per two T cells.

This clonotype was counted only a few times. This CDR3 region has 12 residues. Trimming stripped 6 bases from V and 8 bases from J, with 11 bases between. A second PCR, run for about 7 to 11 cycles, used a sample-barcoded 5' primer plus a J-beta primer mix. TCRdb processed the 5' RACE reads anew with MiXCR; each CDR3 protein has one entry. The sample has 1.2 million to 1.5 million distinct CDR3 sequences, approximately 59% seen once. The material sequenced was blood. This receptor was obtained from a man aged 18 to 30 in good health. The rearrangement uses TRBV12-3 or TRBV12-4 and TRBJ2-4, with D possibly TRBD2 on 6 matching bases. CDR3 in amino acids: CASRTGGDIQYF. CDR3 DNA sequence: TGTGCCAGCAGAACCGGAGGGGACATTCAGTACTTC.